The next 20 T cell receptor beta chains were all read from a single sample in a study of CD8 T cells in Susac syndrome. Random hexamers served to reverse transcribe roughly 0.5 to 1 ug RNA. Each CDR3 protein is one row after TCRdb ran MiXCR on the immunoSEQ multiplex PCR reads. Among approximately 190,000 distinct CDR3 sequences listed, approximately 95% were seen once. Sequencing used CD4+ T cells from PBMCs. Receptor source: a human donor with Susac syndrome.

This clonotype was observed a single time. This sequence joins TRBV6-6 and TRBJ2-5, with D perhaps matching TRBD1 (6 bases). The CDR3 is 15 residues long. V shed 1 base and J shed 2 bases, with 11 bases lying between them. Germline CDR1 is MNHNY and CDR2 is SVGAGI (reference sequence). For the CDR3, the DNA is TGTGCCAGCAGTTACTTATCGCAGGGGCAAGAGACCCAGTACTTC. It translates to CASSYLSQGQETQYF.

The CDR3 is CASSQVTGSGPQHF. The DNA for the CDR3 is TGTGCCAGCAGCCAGGTGACAGGATCTGGGCCCCAGCATTTT. The chain couples TRBV3-1 to TRBJ1-5, with D perhaps matching TRBD1 (6 bases). V was cut by 3 bases and J by 9 bases, with 15 bases left in between. This CDR3 has 14 amino acids. Germline V CDR1 and CDR2: LGHDT, YNNKEL (reference sequence).

CDR3 DNA: TGTGCCACCAGCAGGGGCGGGACTTACCAAGAGACCCAGTACTTC. Its protein product is CATSRGGTYQETQYF. The chain combines TRBV15 with TRBJ2-5, with a tentative D call TRBD2 (6 bases). The V gene's germline CDR1 is LNHNV and CDR2 YYDKDF (reference sequence). This CDR3 spans 15 amino acids. The germline V and J ends were trimmed by 3 bases and 0 bases, with 11 bases remaining between them.

The chain recombines TRBV19 with TRBJ1-6, with a possible D match to TRBD1 (5 bases). The CDR3 extends over 14 amino acids. Germline CDR1 and CDR2: LNHDA and SQIVND (reference sequence). V gave up 3 bases and J gave up 7 bases, with 10 bases separating them. This chain's CDR3 is CASSMSQGNSPLHF. CDR3 nucleotide sequence: TGTGCCAGTAGTATGTCCCAGGGAAATTCACCCCTCCACTTT. Drawing the rest from reference TRBV19 and TRBJ1-6, the complete variable domain is DGGITQSPKYLFRKEGQNVTLSCEQNLNHDAMYWYRQDPGQGLRLIYYSQIVNDFQKGDIAEGYSVSREKKESFPLTVTSAQKNPTAFYLCASSMSQGNSPLHFGNGTRLTVT.

This clonotype was picked up one time. V is TRBV5-5 and J is TRBJ2-1, with 11 bases fitting TRBD2. Germline CDR1 and CDR2: SGHKS and YYEKEE (reference sequence). The CDR3 is made up of 15 amino acids. V lost 6 bases and J lost 6; bases outside the gene matches: 8. The CDR3 sequence: CASNPLAGGGNEQFF. Here the CDR3 DNA reads TGTGCCAGCAACCCCCTAGCGGGGGGTGGCAATGAGCAGTTCTTC.

The sample holds one count of this clonotype. The chain employs TRBV4-2 and TRBJ2-7, with 10 bases lining up with TRBD2. The germline V gene has CDR1 LGHNA and CDR2 YNFKEQ. Losses at the gene ends were 0 bases for V and 7 bases for J; bases not matched to a gene: 15. The CDR3 extends over 18 amino acids. The CDR3 protein is CASSQDTPGLAARSEQYF. The CDR3 DNA sequence: TGTGCCAGCAGCCAAGATACTCCAGGACTAGCGGCCCGATCGGAGCAGTACTTC.

The V gene is TRBV28, the J gene TRBJ2-7, with a weak D call TRBD2 (7 bases). Germline-derived CDR1 and CDR2 are MDHEN and SYDVKM. The CDR3 runs to 16 residues. V was cut by 0 bases and J by 6 bases, with 18 bases left in between. The CDR3 bases are TGTGCCAGCAGTTTATGGGGATCAAGGGGGGGAGGCGAGCAGTACTTC. Residues: CASSLWGSRGGGEQYF. The full variable domain, rest sourced from reference TRBV28 and TRBJ2-7, is DVKVTQSSRYLVKRTGEKVFLECVQDMDHENMFWYRQDPGLGLRLIYFSYDVKMKEKGDIPEGYSVSREKKERFSLILESASTNQTSMYLCASSLWGSRGGGEQYFGPGTRLTVT.

This chain connects TRBV19 to TRBJ1-5; 11 positions agree with TRBD1. Per germline, CDR1 LNHDA and CDR2 SQIVND (reference sequence). Unmatched junction bases numbered 11, after V lost 9 bases and J lost 7 bases. This CDR3 region has 15 residues. The CDR3 DNA is TGTGCCAGAGGGGGGACAGGGGGTAGGCGACAGCCCCAGCATTTT. Protein sequence: CARGGTGGRRQPQHF.

J is TRBJ2-3 and V is TRBV27, with D maybe TRBD2 (5 bases). The V gene lost 8 bases and the J gene lost 1 base, with 10 bases spanning the gap. The germline gives CDR1 MNHEY, CDR2 SMNVEV (reference sequence). CDR3 size: 13 residues. CDR3 sequence (DNA): TGTGCCAGCCTAGTGAGGGGCACAGATACGCAGTATTTT. The encoded protein is CASLVRGTDTQYF.

The rearrangement uses TRBV6-6 and TRBJ2-5, with D possibly TRBD2 on 5 matching bases. The CDR3 sequence is 15 residues long. The V end was cut by 7 bases, the J end by 5 bases, with 20 bases between. Germline V gene sequence: CDR1 MNHNY, CDR2 SVGAGI (reference sequence). CDR3: CASTKFREFGETQYF. In nucleotides, the CDR3 is TGTGCCAGCACTAAATTCCGGGAATTTGGGGAGACCCAGTACTTC.

This sequence joins TRBV12-3 or TRBV12-4 and TRBJ2-1; D may be TRBD1 or TRBD2 (6 bases each). Trimming left V 0 bases short and J 5 bases short, with 11 bases between. The CDR3 sequence is 15 residues long. This CDR3 is CASSLAGGQNNEQFF. In nucleotides, the CDR3 is TGTGCCAGCAGTTTAGCGGGGGGCCAAAACAATGAGCAGTTCTTC.

This CDR3 reads CASSVSGQSNSPLHF. CDR3 in DNA: TGTGCCAGCAGCGTATCAGGACAGTCAAATTCACCCCTCCACTTT. This chain uses TRBV9 with TRBJ1-6, with D possibly being TRBD1 (6 bases). Germline loops: CDR1 SGDLS, CDR2 YYNGEE. CDR3 length: 15 amino acids. V lost 1 base and J 7 bases, leaving 12 bases between the germline ends.

In its sample, this clonotype was seen a few times. The rearrangement joins TRBV11-2 to TRBJ2-5; D is possibly TRBD2 (6 bases). Per germline, CDR1 SGHAT and CDR2 FQNNGV. V dropped 5 bases and J dropped 2 bases, with 9 bases sitting between them. This CDR3 spans 13 amino acids. The CDR3 protein is CASSPRGQETQYF. The CDR3 DNA reads as TGTGCCAGCAGCCCTCGGGGGCAAGAGACCCAGTACTTC.

The chain has TRBV4-3 and TRBJ2-1; TRBD2 agrees at 12 bases. Germline V lookup: CDR1 LGHNA, CDR2 YSLEER. CDR3 length equals 19 residues. The V segment lost 1 base and the J segment 0 bases; nucleotides outside the gene matches: 7. The CDR3 sequence is CASSQVLAGGVSSYNEQFF. The CDR3 DNA is TGCGCCAGCAGCCAAGTACTAGCGGGGGGCGTTAGCTCCTACAATGAGCAGTTCTTC.

The chain uses TRBV27 and TRBJ2-1, with 10 bases fitting TRBD2. This CDR3 is built from 17 residues. Germline V gene data show CDR1 as MNHEY and CDR2 as SMNVEV (reference sequence). Germline trimming cut 3 bases from V and 10 bases from J; bases unmatched to any gene: 15. In DNA, the CDR3 is TGTGCCAGCAGTTTCCTGACTAGCGGGTCTCGGGGTTGGGAGCAGTTCTTC. This gives the protein CASSFLTSGSRGWEQFF.

The genes are TRBV7-2 and TRBJ2-5; 7 bases line up with TRBD1. The CDR3 extends over 15 amino acids. The ends lost 3 bases at V and 2 bases at J; junction bases unmatched: 6. Looked up from germline, CDR1 is SGHTA and CDR2 is FQGNSA. The CDR3 reads CASSFPGGRQETQYF. CDR3 nucleotides: TGTGCCAGCAGCTTCCCAGGGGGAAGGCAAGAGACCCAGTACTTC.

The chain has TRBV10-1 and TRBJ2-3; TRBD1 agrees at 9 bases. The CDR3 extends over 17 amino acids. The germline gives CDR1 WNHNN, CDR2 SYGVQD (reference sequence). The trim removed 2 bases at V and 1 base at J, leaving 7 bases unmatched. The chain's CDR3 is CASSELGDRVGTDTQYF. In DNA form, the CDR3 reads TGCGCCAGCAGTGAGCTTGGGGACAGGGTGGGCACAGATACGCAGTATTTT.

The chain joins TRBV30 to TRBJ2-1, with D possibly matching TRBD2 (5 bases). The CDR3 spans 13 residues. The V gene lost 4 bases and the J gene lost 5 bases, with 12 bases spanning the gap. CDR1 is GTSNPN, CDR2 SVGIG, per germline (reference sequence). The CDR3 sequence is CAWNRGSNNEQFF. DNA for the CDR3: TGTGCCTGGAACCGGGGTTCCAACAATGAGCAGTTCTTC.

The chain combines TRBV7-8 with TRBJ2-5; a possible D gene is TRBD2 (6 bases). The V gene's germline CDR1 is SGHVS and CDR2 FQNEAQ. This CDR3 spans 15 amino acids. Trimming removed 0 bases from V and 1 base from J, with 9 bases in between. The CDR3 sequence is CASSLAHGGQETQYF. CDR3 DNA sequence: TGTGCCAGCAGCTTAGCGCACGGGGGCCAAGAGACCCAGTACTTC.

The chain links TRBV2 to TRBJ2-3, with TRBD2 as a possible D gene (7 bases). Germline V gene data show CDR1 as SNHLY and CDR2 as FYNNEI. Trimming removed 8 bases at V and 6 bases at J, with 15 bases between. CDR3 size: 13 residues. The CDR3 nucleotides are TGTGCCAGCGGTCGGGGGGCTGGGGATACGCAGTATTTT. Protein sequence: CASGRGAGDTQYF.